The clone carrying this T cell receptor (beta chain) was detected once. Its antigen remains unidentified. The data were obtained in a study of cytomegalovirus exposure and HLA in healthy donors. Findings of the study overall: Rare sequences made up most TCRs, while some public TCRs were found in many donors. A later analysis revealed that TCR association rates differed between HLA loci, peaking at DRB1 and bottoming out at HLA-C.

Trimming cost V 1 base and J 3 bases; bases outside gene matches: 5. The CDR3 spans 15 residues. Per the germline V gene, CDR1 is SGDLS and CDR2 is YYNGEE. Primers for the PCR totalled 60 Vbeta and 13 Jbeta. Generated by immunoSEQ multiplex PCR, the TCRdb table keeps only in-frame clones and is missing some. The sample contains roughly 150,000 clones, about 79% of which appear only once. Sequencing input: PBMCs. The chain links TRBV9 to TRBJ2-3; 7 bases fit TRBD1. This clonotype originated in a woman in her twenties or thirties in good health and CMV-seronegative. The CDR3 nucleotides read TGTGCCAGCAGCGTAATAGGGGGCCGTACAGATACGCAGTATTTT. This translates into CASSVIGGRTDTQYF.